This T cell receptor (beta chain) was observed in a study of blood T cell repertoires in COVID-19. In the study overall: There were acute and convalescent COVID-19 samples, and they came from the United States, Italy and Spain. From T cells, B-cell-depleted T cells, or PBMCs came the material, which was cDNA or gDNA.

Those enrolled in Seattle joined during active infection and were followed longitudinally afterward. The authors' processing: Counts of nucleated cells, estimated from reference gene primer amplification, were obtained. TCRdb's copy holds only in-frame clones and misses some; the assay was immunoSEQ multiplex PCR. From that table come the V and J calls and clone size; the DNA was used to work out D and trimming. This sample has approximately 350,000 clones, with 75% to 90% found just once. This receptor was identified in a woman aged 45-65 years with COVID-19, enrolled during active disease. Sequencing was performed on peripheral blood.

CDR3 protein: CASSAGTGSTDTQYF. The CDR3 DNA reads TGCGCCAGCAGCGCCGGGACAGGGTCAACAGATACGCAGTATTTT. The V and J genes are TRBV5-1 and TRBJ2-3; 9 bases line up with TRBD1. Unmatched junction bases numbered 6, after V lost 4 bases and J lost 3 bases. Germline V lookup: CDR1 SGHRS, CDR2 YFSETQ. The CDR3 totals 15 residues.